These 20 T cell receptor beta chains were sequenced from one sample in a study of blood T cells in healthy people across ages (dated by TCRdb to the mid-2010s). The method was 5' RACE. The sample was run on an Illumina HiSeq 2500. The second PCR ran for about 7 to 11 cycles and used a J-beta primer mix along with a sample-barcoded 5' primer. TCRdb passed the public sequencing reads through fastp at Q25 and MiXCR, retaining productive beta sequences. Every distinct CDR3 protein forms one entry, paired with its most common genes and DNA. For this sample there are about 1.5 million distinct CDR3 sequences; under 55% appear just once. More than 4% of the sample goes to the ten largest clones. The sequenced sample consisted of blood. These receptor sequences come from a woman between 18 and 29 years old in good health.

This sequence joins TRBV6-5 and TRBJ2-1, with 9 positions matching TRBD1. The CDR3 runs to 16 residues. Germline trimming cut 8 bases from V and 1 base from J; bases unmatched to any gene: 9. Germline loops: CDR1 MNHEY, CDR2 SVGAGI. The chain's CDR3 is CASCSDRGRSYNEQFF. The DNA for the CDR3 is TGTGCCAGCTGCTCCGACAGGGGGAGATCCTACAATGAGCAGTTCTTC.

This chain connects TRBV4-1 to TRBJ2-4; 8 nucleotides match TRBD2. Germline assignment: CDR1 MGHRA and CDR2 YSYEKL. V lost 4 bases, J lost 0 bases, and 8 bases stayed unmatched. This CDR3 region has 17 residues. The CDR3: CASSPPTSGLAKNIQYF. The CDR3, as DNA: TGCGCCAGCAGCCCCCCAACTAGCGGTTTAGCCAAAAACATTCAGTACTTC.

The V and J genes are TRBV12-3 or TRBV12-4 and TRBJ2-1, with 10 bases aligning to TRBD2. V was clipped by 6 bases and J by 5 bases; unmatched bases: 13. The CDR3 is made up of 17 amino acids. As DNA, the CDR3 is TGTGCCAGCAGGACAAAATCAGCGGGAGGGACTGACAATGAGCAGTTCTTC. Amino acid sequence: CASRTKSAGGTDNEQFF.

This chain joins TRBV29-1 and TRBJ1-1; D is ambiguous. CDR3 length: 13 amino acids. V lost 4 bases to trimming and J lost 1 base, with 10 bases between them. Germline V CDR1 and CDR2: SQVTM, ANQGSEA. The CDR3 is CSVASTRNTEAFF. Here the CDR3 DNA reads TGCAGCGTTGCCTCGACGAGGAACACTGAAGCTTTCTTT.

This clonotype has only a few counts. The chain joins TRBV9 to TRBJ2-3; 14 nucleotides match TRBD2. This CDR3 spans 14 amino acids. Germline V gives CDR1 SGDLS, CDR2 YYNGEE. V was pared by 7 bases and J by 5 bases, with 3 bases of the junction left unmatched. The CDR3 here is CASGGLAGEDTQYF. CDR3 coding DNA: TGTGCCAGCGGGGGACTAGCGGGAGAAGATACGCAGTATTTT.

This chain connects TRBV14 to TRBJ1-1, with TRBD1 matching 8 bases. The CDR3 sequence is 12 residues long. With 4 bases clipped from V and 10 bases from J, the junction kept 5 bases outside the gene matches. The germline V gene encodes CDR1 SGHDN and CDR2 FVKESK. The CDR3 spells CASSPGQGRAFF. The CDR3, as DNA: TGTGCCAGCAGCCCTGGACAGGGTCGAGCTTTCTTT.

This clonotype has a handful of counts. The CDR3 loop reads CASSLDRFAGGTDEQFF. CDR3 DNA: TGTGCCAGCAGCTTAGATCGGTTCGCGGGAGGTACTGATGAGCAGTTCTTC. The chain combines TRBV11-2 with TRBJ2-1, with TRBD2 matching over 8 bases. V trimming: 0 bases; J trimming: 8 bases; junction bases outside the gene matches: 12. The germline gives CDR1 SGHAT, CDR2 FQNNGV. The CDR3 runs 17 residues.

The chain joins TRBV6-1 to TRBJ2-3; D perhaps matches TRBD1 (5 bases). V gave up 3 bases and J gave up 7 bases, with 11 bases separating them. The CDR3 covers 13 residues. CDR1 MNHNS and CDR2 SASEGT come from the germline V gene. In DNA form, the CDR3 reads TGTGCCAGCAGTGACCCGGACATTAATACGCAGTATTTT. Residues: CASSDPDINTQYF.

In its sample, this clonotype was seen a few times. The CDR3 DNA sequence: TGTGCCAGCAGCTTATACGGTCAAACCACTGAAGCTTTCTTT. Encoded protein: CASSLYGQTTEAFF. The V gene is TRBV7-6, the J gene TRBJ1-1, with D uncertain. Trimming cost V 2 bases and J 4 bases, with 11 bases left between them. The CDR3 has 14 amino acids. Germline loops: CDR1 SGHVS, CDR2 FNYEAQ. The full variable domain, its missing parts supplied by reference TRBV7-6 and TRBJ1-1, is GAGVSQSPRYKVTKRGQDVALRCDPISGHVSLYWYRQALGQGPEFLTYFNYEAQQDKSGLPNDRFSAERPEGSISTLTIQRTEQRDSAMYRCASSLYGQTTEAFFGQGTRLTVV.

In its sample, this clonotype was seen once. The chain links TRBV7-2 to TRBJ1-3; a weak D match, TRBD1 (5 bases). Germline V gene lookup returns CDR1 SGHTA and CDR2 FQGNSA. V was pared by 2 bases and J by 4 bases, with 12 bases between. CDR3 length: 15 amino acids. CDR3 in amino acids: CASSLSVGAGNTIYF. The CDR3, as DNA: TGTGCCAGCAGCTTATCGGTAGGGGCCGGAAACACCATATATTTT.

The rearrangement links TRBV28 to TRBJ2-1; 9 nucleotides agree with TRBD2. From germline, CDR1 is MDHEN and CDR2 SYDVKM. The CDR3 has 14 amino acids. The junction had 5 bases not matched to a gene; V was cut back by 7 bases and J by 4 bases. Written as DNA, the CDR3 is TGTGCCAGCATCGCTAGCGGGGAGTACAATGAGCAGTTCTTC. This translates into CASIASGEYNEQFF.

V and J are TRBV5-1 and TRBJ1-3, with D unresolved. From germline, CDR1 is SGHRS and CDR2 YFSETQ. V lost 0 bases and J 2 bases, leaving 9 bases between the germline ends. This CDR3 has 15 residues. CDR3 in amino acids: CASSLGAVTGNTIYF. In nucleotides, the CDR3 is TGCGCCAGCAGCTTGGGGGCAGTTACTGGAAACACCATATATTTT.

V is TRBV2 and J is TRBJ2-7; TRBD1 aligns across 12 bases. Looked up from germline, CDR1 is SNHLY and CDR2 is FYNNEI. CDR3 length: 13 amino acids. J gave up 7 bases and V 8 bases, and 6 bases lay outside the gene matches. The CDR3 DNA sequence: TGTGCCAGCGAAAGGGACAGGGGGCAGGAGCAGTACTTC. This gives the protein CASERDRGQEQYF.

The chain joins TRBV6-5 to TRBJ2-3, with D maybe TRBD2 (6 bases). CDR1 is MNHEY and CDR2 is SVGAGI in the germline V gene. V was pared by 0 bases and J by 1 base, with 11 bases between. The CDR3 runs to 16 residues. CDR3 sequence: CASSYSRTGGTDTQYF. DNA of the CDR3: TGTGCCAGCAGTTACTCGCGTACGGGGGGCACAGATACGCAGTATTTT.

This chain joins TRBV7-2 and TRBJ2-1; D is possibly TRBD2 (6 bases). Germline CDR1 is SGHTA and CDR2 is FQGNSA. V lost 1 base to trimming and J lost 0 bases, with 22 bases between them. The length of the CDR3 is 20 residues. The CDR3 spells CASSLGGGAFRLDSYNEQFF. DNA for the CDR3: TGTGCCAGCAGCTTAGGAGGAGGGGCGTTCCGGTTGGACTCCTACAATGAGCAGTTCTTC.

As regards this clonotype: This clone may be a read error of a much larger clone one base away. This sequence joins TRBV6-5 and TRBJ1-2; D possibly corresponds to TRBD1 (5 bases). The germline V gene encodes CDR1 MNHEY and CDR2 SVGAGI. This CDR3 is 13 amino acids long. Here the CDR3 DNA reads TGTGCCAGCAGTTACGGGGGGAACTGTGGCTACACCTTC. This sequence encodes CASSYGGNCGYTF.

This clonotype was detected a few times. CDR3 residues: CASSPGLFFSYEQYF. The CDR3, as DNA: TGTGCCAGCAGTCCCGGATTGTTTTTCTCCTACGAGCAGTACTTC. The chain carries TRBV6-2 or TRBV6-3 and TRBJ2-7, with D unresolved. The length of the CDR3 is 15 residues. Germline V gives CDR1 MNHEY, CDR2 SVGEGT. V was shortened by 5 bases and J by 0 bases, with 14 bases between the two germline ends.

This clonotype was seen a few times. The chain couples TRBV7-2 to TRBJ2-3, with TRBD1 identical over 8 bases. Germline-derived CDR1 and CDR2 are SGHTA and FQGNSA. The CDR3 covers 14 residues. Unmatched junction bases numbered 2, after V lost 6 bases and J lost 0 bases. CDR3 residues: CASRGQESTDTQYF. The CDR3 DNA is TGTGCCAGCAGGGGACAGGAGAGCACAGATACGCAGTATTTT.

A few counts support this clonotype. This chain joins TRBV12-3 or TRBV12-4 and TRBJ2-3, with TRBD2 matching over 8 bases. The V gene end was trimmed by 5 bases and the J gene end by 4 bases; junction bases not matched to a gene: 5. The CDR3 sequence is 14 residues long. CDR3 protein: CASSISGGSDTQYF. CDR3 coding DNA: TGTGCCAGCAGTATAAGCGGGGGCTCAGATACGCAGTATTTT.

In its sample, this clonotype was seen a few times. This chain joins TRBV6-4 and TRBJ1-5; D uncertain. The CDR3 spans 14 residues. The germline V and J ends were trimmed by 8 bases and 2 bases, with 13 bases remaining between them. Looked up from germline, CDR1 is MRHNA and CDR2 is SNTAGT. The DNA of the CDR3 is TGTGCCAGCGGCGAGGTAGGCGGCAATCAGCCCCAGCATTTT. Protein product: CASGEVGGNQPQHF.